This is a list of T cell receptor beta chains from one sample in a study of T-cell reconstitution after alpha-beta-depleted transplantation in children. TCRdb reprocessed the PCR reads via MiXCR and lists one record per CDR3 protein. Of about 900,000 distinct CDR3 sequences detected, roughly 29% appear once; the ten largest clones hold roughly 30%. Source: PBMCs, mostly from graft donor cells, taken 360 days after TCRalphabeta/CD19-depleted stem cell transplant. The receptors were sampled from a boy younger than two who had a stem cell transplant for SCID, so the T cells may come from the graft donor. The CDR3 runs from the conserved cysteine through the conserved F or W. The D gene is left open where the match is weak. Rows may omit the clone size; those that give it use once, few, many or a size class.

d_call j_call v_call clone_size cdr3_nt cdr3_aa
. TRBJ1-1 TRBV29-1 few TGCAGCGTTGTCCCCACTCTGGAGGACACTGAAGCTTTCTTT CSVVPTLEDTEAFF
TRBD1 TRBJ1-6 TRBV18 . TGTGCCAGCTCACCACGTAGGACAGGGGATAATTCACCCCTCCACTTT CASSPRRTGDNSPLHF
TRBD1 TRBJ2-5 TRBV5-1 . TGCGCCAGCAGTGGGACAGGGCGGAGGGAGACCCAGTACTTC CASSGTGRRETQYF
TRBD1 TRBJ2-1 TRBV12-3/TRBV12-4 few TGTGCCAGCAGTCGAACCCGAGACAGGGGGCGATACAATGAGCAGTTCTTC CASSRTRDRGRYNEQFF
. TRBJ2-7 TRBV7-2 . TGTGCCAGCAGCTTAGGTAGGGGAGTAACCTACGAGCAGTACTTC CASSLGRGVTYEQYF
. TRBJ2-3 TRBV30 . TGTGCCTGGAGTCCCCTCTCACCCGGGAGTACAGATACGCAGTATTTT CAWSPLSPGSTDTQYF
. TRBJ2-7 TRBV25-1 . TGTGCCAGCAGTGTGGGGGGAACCCCTTCCTACGAGCAGTACTTC CASSVGGTPSYEQYF
TRBD1 TRBJ2-5 TRBV15 . TGTGCCACCAGCAGGCCCCCGGGACAGCAAGAGACCCAGTACTTC CATSRPPGQQETQYF
TRBD1 TRBJ2-1 TRBV12-3/TRBV12-4 many TGTGCCAGCAGCCTCCGGGACAGGGGGTCGTATGAGCAGTTCTTC CASSLRDRGSYEQFF
. TRBJ1-5 TRBV12-3/TRBV12-4 few TGTGCCAGCAGGCGGGGGGTCAATCAGCCCCAGCATTTT CASRRGVNQPQHF
. TRBJ2-1 TRBV7-9 . TGTGCCAGCAGCTATTCCTACGACAGATACAATGAGCAGTTCTTC CASSYSYDRYNEQFF
TRBD1 TRBJ2-7 TRBV4-3 . TGCGCCAGCAGCCAAGGGACAGGGCTTTACGAGCAGTACTTC CASSQGTGLYEQYF
. TRBJ1-1 TRBV20-1 . TGCAGTGCTTTTTACCCAGGGTATGCACGGGAAGCTTTCTTT CSAFYPGYAREAFF
. TRBJ2-7 TRBV30 . TGTGCCTGGAGTCCGAGGTCGGTTTTGGGCGAGCAGTACTTC CAWSPRSVLGEQYF
. TRBJ1-4 TRBV5-1 few TGCGCCAGCAGCGGAACAGGCCAAACTAAGGAAAAACTGTTTTTT CASSGTGQTKEKLFF
. TRBJ2-2 TRBV7-3 . TGTGCCAGCAGCTCTAACCCCACAGGGATTACGGGGGAGCTGTTTTTT CASSSNPTGITGELFF
TRBD1 TRBJ2-7 TRBV28 few TGTGCCAGCAGTTCCGAAGGGGACAGGGGGCGGTACGAGCAGTACTTC CASSSEGDRGRYEQYF
. TRBJ2-7 TRBV20-1 . TGCAGTGCTAGAGTGCCAACTCCCTCCTACGAGCAGTACTTC CSARVPTPSYEQYF
TRBD1 TRBJ1-1 TRBV12-3/TRBV12-4 . TGTGCCAGCAGCCGTTACGACAGGGGTGAAGCTTTCTTT CASSRYDRGEAFF
. TRBJ2-1 TRBV7-2 . TGTGCCAGCAGCCCCCCAGCGGGCAAGCAGTTCTTC CASSPPAGKQFF
. TRBJ2-5 TRBV4-3 many TGCGCCAGCAGCCAAGATCCATTCGCAAGGACAGCCGGCGAAGAGACCCAGTACTTC CASSQDPFARTAGEETQYF
. TRBJ1-1 TRBV5-1 . TGCGCCAGCAGCTCCCAGGGCTTTATGAACACTGAAGCTTTCTTT CASSSQGFMNTEAFF
TRBD1 TRBJ2-1 TRBV7-2 few TGTGCCAGCAGCTTTAGACAGGGACAATGGAATGAGCAGTTCTTC CASSFRQGQWNEQFF
. TRBJ1-4 TRBV20-1 . TGCAGTGCTCGGTTAGGGTACTCGACAACTAATGAAAAACTGTTTTTT CSARLGYSTTNEKLFF
. TRBJ1-2 TRBV28 . TGTGCCAGCCTGACCCGGACAGCCAACTATGGCTACACCTTC CASLTRTANYGYTF
. TRBJ1-2 TRBV5-8 . TGTGCCAGCAGCTCGGATCCGGGACTCCGATATGGCTACACCTTC CASSSDPGLRYGYTF
TRBD1 TRBJ2-7 TRBV9 few TGTGCCAGCAGCCTTTCTTCGACAGGGGATCTGCACGAGCAGTACTTC CASSLSSTGDLHEQYF
. TRBJ2-3 TRBV5-6 few TGTGCCAGCAGCACCAAGCGGACAGCCCACACAGATACGCAGTATTTT CASSTKRTAHTDTQYF
. TRBJ2-2 TRBV12-3/TRBV12-4 . TGTGCCAGCGGTGACAGCCTGCGGACCGGGGAGCTGTTTTTT CASGDSLRTGELFF
TRBD1 TRBJ2-7 TRBV5-6 . TGTGCCAGCAGCCCCGGGACAGGGAACTCCTACGAGCAGTACTTC CASSPGTGNSYEQYF
. TRBJ2-2 TRBV2 . TGTGCCAGCAGAGGACACTCAGACACCGGGGAGCTGTTTTTT CASRGHSDTGELFF
. TRBJ2-5 TRBV18 . TGTGCCAGCTCACCACCGGGTCCAGGGTGGACGAGAGAGACCCAGTACTTC CASSPPGPGWTRETQYF
TRBD1 TRBJ2-7 TRBV5-1 once TGCGCCAGCAGCCTACAGGGACAGACTCACTACGAGCAGTACTTC CASSLQGQTHYEQYF
. TRBJ2-7 TRBV5-1 . TGCGCCAGCAGCTTGAGACCGGGCAGGGTCTACGAGCAGTACTTC CASSLRPGRVYEQYF
TRBD2 TRBJ2-1 TRBV4-1 . TGCGCCAGCAGCCATACCGGACTAGCGGGGGGGCCAAGTGAGCAGTTCTTC CASSHTGLAGGPSEQFF
. TRBJ2-3 TRBV12-3/TRBV12-4 . TGTGCCAGCAGTTTGAGTTTACGGGGAAGAGATACGCAGTATTTT CASSLSLRGRDTQYF
TRBD2 TRBJ2-7 TRBV7-2 . TGTGCCAGCAGCTTAATTGAGCGGGGAACCTACGAGCAGTACTTC CASSLIERGTYEQYF
. TRBJ1-2 TRBV2 . TGTGCCAGCAGTGACAGGGTTTATGGCTACACCTTC CASSDRVYGYTF
. TRBJ2-2 TRBV11-2 few TGTGCCAGCAGCCCGGGGGCAGGGACCGTCCTAAACACCGGGGAGCTGTTTTTT CASSPGAGTVLNTGELFF
. TRBJ2-7 TRBV7-2 . TGTGCCAGCAGCTTAGGGGGGGGCAAGACCTACGAGCAGTACTTC CASSLGGGKTYEQYF
TRBD1 TRBJ2-7 TRBV12-3/TRBV12-4 few TGTGCCAGCAGCTTAACAGGGGGCCCGCCGGGACAGTACTTC CASSLTGGPPGQYF
. TRBJ1-1 TRBV2 . TGTGCCAGCAGTGGGGCCGCGGGTACTGAAGCTTTCTTT CASSGAAGTEAFF
. TRBJ2-5 TRBV29-1 . TGCAGCGTTCCGGGACACAAAGAGACCCAGTACTTC CSVPGHKETQYF
. TRBJ2-7 TRBV5-1 many TGCGCCAGCAGCTTGGTTCAGGGGAGCGAGCAGTACTTC CASSLVQGSEQYF
. TRBJ1-2 TRBV9 few TGTGCCAGCAGCGGTAGGAATGGCTACACCTTC CASSGRNGYTF
TRBD1 TRBJ1-4 TRBV28 few TGTGCCAGCAGTTTTGTCAGGGGGGCTGAAAAACTGTTTTTT CASSFVRGAEKLFF
. TRBJ2-1 TRBV18 . TGTGCCAGCTCACCCTCAGACAATGAGCAGTTCTTC CASSPSDNEQFF
. TRBJ2-7 TRBV27 . TGTGCCAGCAGTTTATCGAAGGGAGACAGAACCTACGAGCAGTACTTC CASSLSKGDRTYEQYF
. TRBJ2-3 TRBV7-2 few TGTGCCAGCAGCCGTCAGTACCAGGCTTTCGGGACAGATACGCAGTATTTT CASSRQYQAFGTDTQYF
TRBD2 TRBJ2-5 TRBV7-8 . TGTGCCAGCAGCATCCGGACTAGCGGGCGGGAGACCCAGTACTTC CASSIRTSGRETQYF
. TRBJ2-3 TRBV2 . TGTGCCAGCAGTGAAAGACAGCTAAGCACAGATACGCAGTATTTT CASSERQLSTDTQYF